These 13 T cell receptor beta chains share one sample of origin, sequenced in a study of blood T cell repertoires in COVID-19. The protocol was immunoSEQ multiplex PCR, while the TCRdb copy is restricted to in-frame clones and leaves out a portion. The table lists more than 85,000 clones, under 90% of them singletons. The source material was peripheral blood. Receptors originate from a man aged 80 or over with acute or convalescent COVID-19.

The sample holds one count of this clone. The chain joins TRBV7-2 to TRBJ2-7; TRBD2 matches at 13 bases. The J segment lost 7 bases and the V segment lost 5 bases, leaving 11 bases of the junction unmatched. The CDR3 runs 16 residues. CDR1 and CDR2 (germline): SGHTA, FQGNSA. Here the CDR3 DNA reads TGTGCCAGCAGCCCAGGCCGCGGACTAGCGGGAGCAGAGCAGTACTTC. This gives the protein CASSPGRGLAGAEQYF. Based on the CDR3 plus reference TRBV7-2 and TRBJ2-7, the full variable domain is GAGVSQSPSNKVTEKGKDVELRCDPISGHTALYWYRQSLGQGLEFLIYFQGNSAPDKSGLPSDRFSAERTGGSVSTLTIQRTQQEDSAVYLCASSPGRGLAGAEQYFGPGTRLTVT.

This rearrangement joins TRBV5-8 to TRBJ1-1; D is possibly TRBD1 (5 bases). Trimming removed 4 bases from V and 8 bases from J, with 15 bases in between. The CDR3 runs 13 residues. In germline, CDR1 is SGHTS, CDR2 YDEGEE. The CDR3 here is CASSQGFFGEAFF. The CDR3 DNA sequence: TGTGCCAGCAGCCAGGGATTTTTCGGGGAAGCTTTCTTT.

The chain links TRBV28 to TRBJ1-4; D remains ambiguous. V dropped 6 bases and J dropped 0 bases, with 8 bases sitting between them. This CDR3 is 14 amino acids long. CDR1 MDHEN and CDR2 SYDVKM come from the germline V gene. CDR3 sequence: CASSTVATNEKLFF. In DNA, the CDR3 is TGTGCCAGCAGCACAGTGGCAACTAATGAAAAACTGTTTTTT.

The chain combines TRBV5-1 with TRBJ2-1, with D possibly matching TRBD2 (5 bases). Germline V gene lookup returns CDR1 SGHRS and CDR2 YFSETQ. The ends were cut back, 4 bases at V and 2 bases at J, with 16 bases in the middle. The CDR3 is 16 residues long. The CDR3 loop is CASSGGLLGTYNEQFF. The DNA for the CDR3 is TGCGCCAGCAGCGGCGGACTCCTCGGCACCTACAATGAGCAGTTCTTC.

This chain uses TRBV5-1 with TRBJ2-3, with 8 bases that match TRBD2. Trimming at V came to 0 bases and at J to 0 bases, leaving 6 bases not matched to a gene. Germline V gives CDR1 SGHRS, CDR2 YFSETQ. The CDR3 totals 17 residues. Here the CDR3 reads CASSLVREGLSTDTQYF. As DNA, the CDR3 is TGCGCCAGCAGCTTGGTTCGGGAGGGCCTCAGCACAGATACGCAGTATTTT.

The chain recombines TRBV18 with TRBJ1-1; 7 bases match TRBD1. The J segment lost 0 bases and the V segment lost 2 bases, leaving 9 bases of the junction unmatched. Germline CDR1 reads KGHSH; CDR2 reads LQKENI. The CDR3 length is 17 residues. This chain's CDR3 is CASSPVQGELMNTEAFF. In nucleotides, the CDR3 is TGTGCCAGCTCACCAGTTCAGGGGGAGCTTATGAACACTGAAGCTTTCTTT.

The CDR3 DNA reads TGTGCCAGCAGACTCCCGACTCCGAACACCGGGGAGCTGTTTTTT. This sequence encodes CASRLPTPNTGELFF. V gene TRBV28 combines with J gene TRBJ2-2, with unresolved D. CDR1 and CDR2 from the germline V gene are MDHEN and SYDVKM. Trimming removed 6 bases at V and 0 bases at J, with 11 bases between. CDR3 size: 15 residues.

The genes are TRBV18 and TRBJ2-2; perhaps TRBD2 as D (6 bases). This CDR3 spans 13 amino acids. Germline V gives CDR1 KGHSH, CDR2 LQKENI. The ends were cut back, 4 bases at V and 5 bases at J, with 8 bases in the middle. The CDR3 DNA reads TGTGCCAGCTCACGACTAGAAACCGGGGAGCTGTTTTTT. Its protein is CASSRLETGELFF.

The J gene is TRBJ1-5, the V gene TRBV7-2, with D uncertain. V was clipped by 1 base and J by 4 bases, with 11 bases between them. This CDR3 comprises 15 residues. Germline V gives CDR1 SGHTA, CDR2 FQGNSA. The CDR3 DNA follows: TGTGCCAGCAGCTTAGATTGGGCGGGGAATCAGCCCCAGCATTTT. Translation: CASSLDWAGNQPQHF.

The rearrangement links TRBV18 to TRBJ2-5; 10 nucleotides match TRBD1. Germline CDR1 is KGHSH and CDR2 is LQKENI. The CDR3 extends over 15 amino acids. Trimming took 3 bases from V and 2 from J; bases not matched to a gene: 3. CDR3 region: CASSPGTGVQETQYF. The CDR3 DNA reads TGTGCCAGCTCACCGGGGACAGGGGTTCAAGAGACCCAGTACTTC.

The chain joins TRBV6-4 to TRBJ2-5; 7 bases align to TRBD1. The CDR3 sequence is 13 residues long. J gave up 1 base and V 5 bases, and 1 base lay outside the gene matches. Germline V gives CDR1 MRHNA, CDR2 SNTAGT. CDR3 sequence: CASSRDSQETQYF. DNA of the CDR3: TGTGCCAGCAGTCGGGACAGCCAAGAGACCCAGTACTTC.

This chain uses TRBV12-3 or TRBV12-4 with TRBJ1-5, with no clear D. V was trimmed by 6 bases and J by 5 bases, leaving 8 bases between them. The CDR3 contains 12 residues. The CDR3, as DNA: TGTGCCAGCAGCCCCTATGATCAGCCCCAGCATTTT. This codes for CASSPYDQPQHF.

In regard to this clone: The sample contains more than one DNA sequence encoding this CDR3. The chain uses TRBV5-1 and TRBJ2-5, with D possibly being TRBD1 (5 bases). The CDR3 consists of 13 residues. CDR1 is SGHRS, CDR2 YFSETQ, per germline. Trimming cost V 0 bases and J 2 bases, with 5 bases left between them. Here the CDR3 DNA reads TGCGCCAGCAGCTTGGGACAGCAAGAGACCCAGTACTTC. This gives the protein CASSLGQQETQYF.